What follows is one TCR beta chain and its context. Through a sample-barcoded 5' primer and a J-beta primer mix, a second PCR was run for roughly 6 to 12 cycles. TCRdb re-analysed the 5' RACE reads in MiXCR, keeping a single row per CDR3 protein. The sample consists of 1.5 million to 2 million distinct CDR3 sequences, around half of them appearing once. The CDR3 is 14 residues long. CDR1 and CDR2 from the germline V gene are MNHEY and SVGEGT. V was shortened by 5 bases and J by 2 bases, with 12 bases between the two germline ends. The sample comes from a study of blood T cells in healthy people across ages. Looking at the study overall: The template switching approach captured approximately one barcoded beta molecule for every two T cells.

Donation came from healthy Caucasian individuals in Russia who were aged 6 to 90. Isolation of PBMCs gave at least 6 million cells per sample. This clonotype originated in a woman aged 40 to 55 in good health. Sequencing was done on a sample of blood. The chain recombines TRBV6-2 or TRBV6-3 with TRBJ1-1; possibly TRBD1 for D (6 bases). The CDR3 nucleotides are TGTGCCAGCAGTGATAACAGGGTTAACACTGAAGCTTTCTTT. Its protein is CASSDNRVNTEAFF.